The clone carrying this T cell receptor (beta chain) has a count of ten or more. What it binds is not known. This sample is drawn from a study of CD8 T cells in ankylosing spondylitis. Regarding the study as a whole: A subset of motif variants has previously been described in the synovial fluid and blood of reactive arthritis. Apparently characteristic of ankylosing spondylitis blood was a TCR beta motif (about 8 highly homologous variants). Researchers reportedly found disease-linked clones significantly enriched in matched ankylosing spondylitis synovial fluid.

It was by quantitative 5'-RACE with molecular barcodes that TCR beta libraries were made. TCRdb re-derived calls from the 5' RACE reads in MiXCR, one entry per CDR3 protein. The sample has 240,000 or so distinct CDR3 sequences; roughly 8.6% are singletons. The V and J ends lost 4 bases and 3 bases respectively, with 9 bases between them. The CDR3 loop spans 14 amino acids. The germline gives CDR1 LGHDT, CDR2 YNNKEL (reference sequence). The chain recombines TRBV3-1 with TRBJ1-4; the D gene is possibly TRBD1 (5 bases). This clonotype originated in a male donor with ankylosing spondylitis or in good health (not recorded which). Sequencing used blood, either unsorted or a sorted T cell fraction (not recorded which). CDR3 coding DNA: TGTGCCAGCAGCCCAGGGCTGTCTAATGAAAAACTGTTTTTT. This codes for CASSPGLSNEKLFF. Full variable domain (missing parts from reference TRBV3-1 and TRBJ1-4): DTAVSQTPKYLVTQMGNDKSIKCEQNLGHDTMYWYKQDSKKFLKIMFSYNNKELIINETVPNRFSPKSPDKAHLNLHINSLELGDSAVYFCASSPGLSNEKLFFGSGTQLSVL.